The TCR beta chain under discussion was sequenced for a study of cytomegalovirus exposure and HLA in healthy donors. Study-level findings and limits: For presence/absence analyses, sequencing depth was assumed to be roughly uniform across donors.

PCR employed 60 Vbeta and 13 Jbeta primers. In the original processing: Around 11 million shared chains were among about 80 million unique TCR beta chains counted in a later analysis. The method was immunoSEQ multiplex PCR; TCRdb's version includes in-frame clones alone and lacks a portion of them. V, J and clone size were drawn from that table, and D and trimming were deduced from the DNA. This table holds 100,000 to 140,000 clones, around 72% found once. This clone was observed a few times. Its antigen is unidentified. The ends were cut back, 4 bases at V and 5 bases at J, with 18 bases in the middle. CDR3 length equals 15 residues. Germline CDR1 reads SGDLS; CDR2 reads YYNGEE.

Sequencing was carried out using PBMCs. The rearrangement links TRBV9 to TRBJ2-5, with D perhaps matching TRBD1 (7 bases). The clonotype comes from a woman aged 35 to 49 in good health and CMV-seropositive. As DNA, the CDR3 is TGTGCCAGCAGCACCCAAGTAGGAGGGGGCGAGACCCAGTACTTC. This gives the protein CASSTQVGGGETQYF.